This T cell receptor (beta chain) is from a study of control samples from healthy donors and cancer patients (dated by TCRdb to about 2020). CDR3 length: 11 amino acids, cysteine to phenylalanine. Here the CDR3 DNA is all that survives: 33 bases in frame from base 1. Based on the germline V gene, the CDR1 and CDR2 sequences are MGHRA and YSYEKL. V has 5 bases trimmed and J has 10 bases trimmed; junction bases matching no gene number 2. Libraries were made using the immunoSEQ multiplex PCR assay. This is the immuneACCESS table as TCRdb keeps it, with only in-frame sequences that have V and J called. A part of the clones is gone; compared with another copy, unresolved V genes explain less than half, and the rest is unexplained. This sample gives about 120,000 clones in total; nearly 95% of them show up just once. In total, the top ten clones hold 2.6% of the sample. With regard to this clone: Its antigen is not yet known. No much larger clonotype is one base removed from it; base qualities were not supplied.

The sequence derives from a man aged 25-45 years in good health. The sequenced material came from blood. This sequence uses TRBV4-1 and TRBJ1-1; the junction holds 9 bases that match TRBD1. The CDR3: CASSGQGTAFF. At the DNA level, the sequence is TGCGCCAGCAGCGGACAGGGGACAGCTTTCTTT.